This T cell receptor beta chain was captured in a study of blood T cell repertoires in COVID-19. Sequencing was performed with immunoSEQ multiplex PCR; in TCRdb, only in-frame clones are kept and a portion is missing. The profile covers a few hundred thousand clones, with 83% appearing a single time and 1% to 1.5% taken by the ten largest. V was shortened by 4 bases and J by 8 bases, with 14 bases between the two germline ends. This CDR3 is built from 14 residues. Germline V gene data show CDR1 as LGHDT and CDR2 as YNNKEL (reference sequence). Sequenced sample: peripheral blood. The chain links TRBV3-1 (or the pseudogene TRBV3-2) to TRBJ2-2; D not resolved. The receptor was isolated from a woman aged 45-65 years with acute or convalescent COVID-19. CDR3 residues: CASSPPGYSGELFF. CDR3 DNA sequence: TGTGCCAGCAGCCCACCCGGTTACTCTGGGGAGCTGTTTTTT.